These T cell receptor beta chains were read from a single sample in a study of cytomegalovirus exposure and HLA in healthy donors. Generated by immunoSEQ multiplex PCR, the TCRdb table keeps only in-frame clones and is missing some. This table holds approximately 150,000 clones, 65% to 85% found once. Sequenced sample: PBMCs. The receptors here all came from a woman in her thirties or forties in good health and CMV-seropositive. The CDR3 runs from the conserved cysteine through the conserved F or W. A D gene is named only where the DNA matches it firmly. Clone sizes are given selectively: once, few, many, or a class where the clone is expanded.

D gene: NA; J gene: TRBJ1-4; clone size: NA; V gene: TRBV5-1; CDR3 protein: CASSLNLGAQNEKLFF; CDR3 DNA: TGCGCCAGCAGCTTGAATCTGGGGGCCCAAAATGAAAAACTGTTTTTT
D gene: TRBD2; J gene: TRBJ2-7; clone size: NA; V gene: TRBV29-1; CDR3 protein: CSVELTSGRPGEQYF; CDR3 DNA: TGCAGCGTTGAGCTAACTAGCGGGAGGCCGGGCGAGCAGTACTTC
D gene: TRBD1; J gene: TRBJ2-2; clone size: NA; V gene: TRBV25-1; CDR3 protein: CASSDPGQGPFGELFF; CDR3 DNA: TGTGCCAGCAGTGACCCGGGACAGGGGCCATTCGGGGAGCTGTTTTTT
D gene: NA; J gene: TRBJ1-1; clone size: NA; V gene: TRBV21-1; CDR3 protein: CASSFGGQTGNTEAFF; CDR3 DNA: TGTGCCAGCAGCTTCGGGGGGCAGACAGGGAACACTGAAGCTTTCTTT
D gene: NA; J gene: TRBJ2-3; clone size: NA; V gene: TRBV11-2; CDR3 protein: CASSLNGGQQPSTDTQYF; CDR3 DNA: TGTGCCAGCAGCTTAAACGGGGGGCAACAACCTAGCACAGATACGCAGTATTTT
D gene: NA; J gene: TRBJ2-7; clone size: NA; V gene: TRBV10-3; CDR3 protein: CAISGESYEQYF; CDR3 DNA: TGTGCCATCAGTGGAGAATCCTACGAGCAGTACTTC
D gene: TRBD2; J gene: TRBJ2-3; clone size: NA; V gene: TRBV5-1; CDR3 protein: CASSPTPTSLTLTQYF; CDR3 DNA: TGCGCCAGCAGCCCGACCCCGACTAGCCTTACCCTAACGCAGTATTTT
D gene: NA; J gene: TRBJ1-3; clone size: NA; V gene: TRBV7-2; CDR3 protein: CASSLLRDTIYF; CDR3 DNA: TGTGCCAGCAGCTTACTACGAGACACCATATATTTT
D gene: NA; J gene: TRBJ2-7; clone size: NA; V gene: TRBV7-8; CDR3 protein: CASSAPQREQYF; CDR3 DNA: TGTGCCAGCAGCGCGCCCCAGCGGGAGCAGTACTTC
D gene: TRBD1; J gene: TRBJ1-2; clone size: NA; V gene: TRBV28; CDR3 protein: CASSLLSFVGQGIGGYTF; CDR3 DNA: TGTGCCAGCAGTTTATTATCTTTTGTGGGACAGGGGATTGGTGGCTACACCTTC
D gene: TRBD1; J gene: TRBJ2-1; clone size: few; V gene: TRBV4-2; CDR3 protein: CASSQERQGREQFF; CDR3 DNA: TGTGCCAGCAGCCAAGAGAGACAGGGAAGGGAGCAGTTCTTC
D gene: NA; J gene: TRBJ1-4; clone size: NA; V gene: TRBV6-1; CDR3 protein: CASSVIGEKLFF; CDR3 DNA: TGTGCCAGCAGTGTAATCGGTGAAAAACTGTTTTTT
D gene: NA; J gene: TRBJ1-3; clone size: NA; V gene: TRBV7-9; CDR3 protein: CASSLLGAGNTIYF; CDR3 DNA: TGTGCCAGCAGCCTCCTGGGGGCGGGAAACACCATATATTTT
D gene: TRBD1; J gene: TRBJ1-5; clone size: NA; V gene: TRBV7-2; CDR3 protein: CASSFRGFDQPQHF; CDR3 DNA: TGTGCCAGCAGCTTCAGGGGGTTCGATCAGCCCCAGCATTTT